This entry features one T cell receptor beta chain sequence. This clonotype was recorded at least ten times. This receptor's antigen is unknown. Per-base qualities were not stored, and no clone one base away is much larger. This entry belongs to a study of T cells in Graves' hyperthyroidism and ophthalmopathy (dated by TCRdb to the late 2010s). Looking at the study overall: Peripheral blood samples were taken at the time of initial diagnosis, prior to any treatment. To identify TCR V-J signatures that set the groups apart, the researchers used a discovery cohort of 100 or so patients, made up of under 50 with Graves' ophthalmopathy and 55 to 65 with stable Graves' hyperthyroidism. Prospective prediction of ophthalmopathy was tested in an independent validation cohort of some 19 hyperthyroidism patients and 15 to 17 patients who later progressed to ophthalmopathy. The approximately 97 discovery patients were randomly divided into training and test sets at a 7:3 ratio. In addition, the study compared T-cell repertoires in thyroid tissue and in blood from roughly six Graves' hyperthyroidism patients. After blood sampling, hyperthyroidism patients were treated with methimazole at a starting dose of 30 mg daily, and ophthalmopathy patients were treated with high-dose intravenous methylprednisolone. According to the paper, TCR Vbeta CDR3 sequencing was carried out on 135 peripheral blood samples, which came from under 50 ophthalmopathy, 70 to 80 hyperthyroidism and 17 progressor patients. Study-level results and caveats: Ophthalmopathy was separated from stable hyperthyroidism by a 13 V-J signature model, with approximately 90% sensitivity and about 81% specificity obtained in cross-validation and 80%/75% obtained in testing. Blood samples also contained most of the expanded thyroid clonotypes (frequency above 0.001), which suggests that blood repertoires may reflect thyroid immune responses. During validation, the model predicted progression to ophthalmopathy a median of around six months ahead of onset, with 60% to 71% sensitivity and more than 72% specificity. No statistical method was used to fix the sample size in advance, and group allocation was not hidden from the investigators.

In the ophthalmopathy patients, disease was moderately to severely active, with a Clinical Activity Score of 3 or more, a NOSPECS grade of 4 or more, and a duration of less than 3 months. Any patient with an uncontrolled infection, another autoimmune disease, pregnancy or lactation was excluded. Diagnoses relied on clinical symptoms, serum thyroxine and TRAb, thyroid ultrasound and orbital computed tomography. Ficoll-Paque density gradient centrifugation was used to isolate PBMCs from 8.5 to 10 ml of fresh peripheral blood. Total RNA was extracted using Trizol reagent, and RNA quality was assessed on an Agilent 2100 Bioanalyzer. Spanning cysteine to phenylalanine, the CDR3 consists of 12 amino acids. Only CDR3 DNA remains: 36 bases, in frame from the first base. CDR1 and CDR2 were assigned from the germline V gene as MDHEN and SYDVKM. Cut back by 3 bases and 9 bases, the V and J ends lie 12 bases apart.

Amplification of TCR beta CDR3 regions was carried out from RNA transcripts. A first-round RT-PCR of the TCR CDR3 used the HTBI primer set with the Qiagen OneStep RT-PCR kit. Libraries were constructed in a second round of multiplex PCR, after which size selection and purification were performed. Paired-end sequencing of the libraries was performed with 100 bp reads on an Illumina HiSeq2000. Processing in the source paper ran as follows. Raw data were processed with SOAPnuke, discarding reads with adapters, uncalled bases, mean Phred below 15, or no exact constant-primer or identifier match. COPE v1.2.5 was used to merge the high-quality paired reads, and each unique nucleotide sequence was defined as a clonotype. MiTCR v1.1 was used to align clonotypes to the IMGT TRBV, TRBD and TRBJ reference segments. Only V-J combinations with frequency above 0.0001, covering 99% to 99.2% of repertoires, were analysed. A TCS score was defined as the ratio between F50 (clonal expansion) and ExV (chaos), using BLOSUM62-based TCRdist between CDR3 peptides within each V-J. Welch's t-statistics and random forest reduced roughly 500 V-J features to 13, which were used in a naive Bayes classifier (R e1071). The raw public data were reprocessed by TCRdb itself: fastp quality trimming at Q25, MiXCR clonotype calling, in-frame beta chains only. Rows are combined by CDR3 protein, so each entry shows the most common genes and DNA. It is TCRdb's table, rather than the study itself, that gives the V and J calls and clone size. Here the sample has nearly 600,000 distinct CDR3 sequences; approximately 15% occur a single time. The top ten clonotypes cover roughly 7.7% of the sample.

The receptor's source is a woman aged 18 to 35 with Graves' ophthalmopathy. The chain was built from TRBV28 and TRBJ2-7; the D gene is possibly TRBD1 or TRBD2, each agreeing over 5 bases. Sequenced input: blood. The CDR3 in this case is CASSLGTAGQYF. The DNA sequence is TGTGCCAGCAGTTTGGGGACCGCCGGGCAGTACTTC.